This entry concerns a single TCR beta chain. Ten or more counts support this clonotype. It has no known antigen specificity. Per-nucleotide qualities are absent, and no much larger clonotype sits a single base away. Every donor was a healthy Caucasian. Miltenyi CD45RO+ enrichment and human naive T-cell isolation kits were used to isolate memory (CD45RO+) and naive T cells from PBMC. The V end loses 6 bases and the J end loses 6 bases, and a stretch of 13 bases separates them. From a lookup of the germline V gene (reference sequence), CDR1 and CDR2 are MNHEY and SMNVEV. Its CDR3 holds 13 amino acids, cysteine through phenylalanine. The retained sequence is limited to the CDR3, 39 bases, with the frame set at the first base. The library was made by 5' RACE. Sequencing took place on an Illumina HiSeq 2000. Template switching added a universal primer binding site, and the final cDNA carried a unique molecular identifier that allowed TCR cDNA molecules to be counted accurately. Specific primers in the conserved constant-segment region were used to synthesize first-strand cDNA for the TCR alpha and beta chains. Each cDNA library was double barcoded, with a SMART-Mk sample barcode plus Illumina barcodes, to control for contamination. TruSeq adapter sequences along with Illumina sample barcodes were introduced in two successive PCR steps. The TCR alpha and beta cDNA libraries were sequenced on the Illumina HiSeq platform using custom primers. Per the original workflow: MiGEC was used to process raw reads and extract unique molecular identifiers, and MiXCR was used to find CDR3 positions. Recombination models were inferred per individual with the repgenHMM and IGoR tools using an EM algorithm. The analysis of shared clonotypes was done with the tcR package in R, with sharing normalized by the product of cloneset sizes. Out-of-frame nonproductive sequences were analyzed to study raw recombination free of thymic and clonal selection effects. Clones were called with MiXCR by TCRdb after fastp trimmed the public reads at Q25, and only in-frame beta chains were retained. A single entry per CDR3 protein holds the most common genes and DNA from its merged rows. Clone size and V and J calls follow TCRdb, not the original study. The sample includes around 100,000 distinct CDR3 sequences, with 5.9% observed a single time. Roughly 12% of the sample rests with the top ten.

The data are from a study of identical twins (dated by TCRdb to 2016 to 2018). Concerning the study at large: To test whether fetal clonotypes persist, this study deep-sequenced TCR alpha and beta repertoires from monozygotic twins, from unrelated adults of various ages, and from cord blood. To rule out contamination, replicate twin experiments were performed at different times with different library preparation protocols. Points the paper makes about the study in general: Invariant T cells such as MAIT and iNKT could partly confound zero-insertion analyses, though diverse VJ usage argued against this for most clonotypes. Out-of-frame TCR alpha sharing in monozygotic twins was systematically underestimated by recombination models, whereas sharing between unrelated individuals was in agreement with the recombination models. Fewer insertions were carried by abundant cord blood beta clonotypes; a weaker similar trend was observed in young adult naive repertoires, while no such trend was observed in memory repertoires. Compared with coincidental sharing between unrelated individuals, out-of-frame TCR alpha sequences shared between twins showed an excess of sequences with low generation probability. Excess twin sharing in beta out-of-frame sequences was weaker because fewer shared sequences lowered the signal-to-noise ratio. Conclusions relied on cross-sectional statistical analysis, since the same donors could not be followed over many years.

Sequencing was done on a sample of memory T cells sorted from blood. The cell subset or site tag for this specimen amounts to: CD45RO+ enriched T cells. This TCR was sampled from a woman between 45 and 65 years old in good health. The rearranged segments are TRBV27 and TRBJ2-3; a weak D assignment points to TRBD1 (6 bases agree). The CDR3 region: CASRHAGVDTQYF. The base sequence is TGTGCCAGCAGGCACGCAGGGGTTGATACGCAGTATTTT.